This T cell receptor beta chain appears in the sequencing data of a study of shared T cell receptors in the human thymus. The CDR3 is 15 amino acids. Germline loops: CDR1 MNHEY, CDR2 SMNVEV (reference sequence). J was trimmed by 7 bases and V by 2 bases; bases with no gene match: 9. Some clones are missing from TCRdb's copy, which holds only in-frame ones; the method was immunoSEQ multiplex PCR. Of under 700,000 clones listed, approximately 80% were seen once; the top ten hold about 0.013%. The same data also contributed to another study, on human thymus T cells. Per that paper: Each of the donors was a healthy Finnish infant who was undergoing open corrective cardiac surgery for congenital heart defects. Corrective cardiac surgery supplied the resected thymus tissue. Thymic as well as blood repertoires seemed to favor certain V and J genes unevenly. Related research has reported that thymic repertoires overlap highly among unrelated individuals.

The source is a boy less than two years old with a congenital heart defect. Specimen: thymocytes. The chain couples TRBV27 to TRBJ2-5, with 8 bases aligning to TRBD2. CDR3 region: CASSLIAGRGGTQYF. In DNA, the CDR3 is TGTGCCAGCAGTTTAATAGCGGGAAGAGGAGGGACCCAGTACTTC.